These 31 T cell receptor beta chains were all obtained from the same sample, sequenced in a study of T-cell memory formation after mild COVID-19. TCRdb recomputed calls from the 5' RACE reads with MiXCR, one row per CDR3 protein. The data show roughly 250,000 distinct CDR3 sequences, 15% to 20% seen once. The specimen sequenced was PBMCs or a T cell subset sorted from them (not recorded which). These receptors all stem from a young man who had mild COVID-19 (a few samples of this study predate the infection). Cell type and time point are not known.

The V gene is TRBV6-6, the J gene TRBJ1-3; D is undetermined. Germline V lookup: CDR1 MNHNY, CDR2 SVGAGI (reference sequence). The CDR3 covers 10 residues. V was shortened by 7 bases and J by 2 bases, with 0 bases between the two germline ends. This CDR3 is CASTGNTIYF. The CDR3 coding sequence is TGTGCCAGCACTGGAAACACCATATATTTT.

The chain is built from TRBV7-6 and TRBJ1-4; the D is unclear. The CDR3 covers 13 residues. The V gene's germline CDR1 is SGHVS and CDR2 FNYEAQ. Trimming removed 2 bases at V and 8 bases at J, with 9 bases between. The CDR3: CASSLLQWEKLFF. The CDR3 DNA sequence: TGTGCCAGCAGCTTATTGCAGTGGGAAAAACTGTTTTTT.

This clonotype was seen more than once but under ten times. The rearrangement uses TRBV7-3 and TRBJ2-1, with 8 nucleotides matching TRBD1. V gave up 6 bases and J gave up 7 bases; unmatched junction bases: 5. The CDR3 consists of 13 residues. CDR1 SGHTA and CDR2 FQGTGA come from the germline V gene. This chain's CDR3 is CASRGRGRNEQFF. The CDR3 nucleotides read TGTGCCAGCAGAGGCAGGGGGCGAAATGAGCAGTTCTTC.

This clonotype turned up a few times. The gene calls are TRBV28 and TRBJ2-2; D ambiguous. This CDR3 is built from 11 residues. CDR1 is MDHEN and CDR2 is SYDVKM in the germline V gene. Trimming took off 7 bases at V and 5 bases at J, with 5 bases between the two ends. For the CDR3, the DNA is TGTGCCAGCACTCGTACCGGGGAGCTGTTTTTT. Its protein product is CASTRTGELFF.

The chain recombines TRBV27 with TRBJ2-7; tentatively, D is TRBD1 (6 bases). Germline V CDR1 and CDR2: MNHEY, SMNVEV (reference sequence). Trimming pared 5 bases from V and 2 bases from J, leaving 13 bases between. The CDR3 length is 14 residues. CDR3 bases: TGTGCCAGCAGTGGCCACAGGGCCCCCTACGAGCAGTACGTC. This sequence encodes CASSGHRAPYEQYV.

This clonotype was recorded only once. The chain recombines TRBV27 with TRBJ2-7; D may be TRBD2 (5 bases). With 3 bases removed from V and 0 bases from J, the gap between germline ends came to 12 bases. CDR3 length: 15 residues. Germline values: CDR1 MNHEY, CDR2 SMNVEV (reference sequence). CDR3 DNA: TGTGCCAGCAGTTTCGAGGGTCTGAGCTCCTACGAGCAGTACGTC. Translated, it gives CASSFEGLSSYEQYV.

This clonotype has only a few counts. The V gene is TRBV15, the J gene TRBJ2-5; no reliable D call. Per the germline V gene, CDR1 is LNHNV and CDR2 is YYDKDF (reference sequence). The CDR3 sequence is 13 residues long. Trimming left V 1 base short and J 3 bases short, with 6 bases between. The CDR3: CATSRAGEETQYF. CDR3 in DNA: TGTGCCACCAGCAGAGCCGGAGAAGAGACCCAGTACTTC.

This clonotype was seen more than once but under ten times. The rearrangement joins TRBV4-1 to TRBJ2-2, with TRBD1 matching over 7 bases. Germline assignment: CDR1 MGHRA and CDR2 YSYEKL. The CDR3 sequence is 14 residues long. The V segment lost 6 bases and the J segment 3 bases; nucleotides outside the gene matches: 4. As DNA, the CDR3 is TGCGCCAGCAGACGACAGGGTGACACCGGGGAGCTGTTTTTT. Protein product: CASRRQGDTGELFF.

The chain combines TRBV7-9 with TRBJ1-2; D is possibly TRBD1 (5 bases). The germline gives CDR1 SEHNR, CDR2 FQNEAQ (reference sequence). The CDR3 contains 14 residues. Trimming left V 7 bases short and J 8 bases short, with 20 bases between. The CDR3 is CASTLPGRGGGYTF. CDR3 sequence (DNA): TGTGCCAGCACCCTTCCCGGGAGGGGAGGGGGCTACACCTTC.

CDR3 bases: TGCGCCAGCAGCTTGGGGGGGTTAAATTCACCCCTCCACTTT. Encoded protein: CASSLGGLNSPLHF. The rearrangement uses TRBV5-1 and TRBJ1-6; perhaps TRBD1 as D (5 bases). Trimming took 0 bases from V and 7 from J, leaving 8 bases between them. The V gene's germline CDR1 is SGHRS and CDR2 YFSETQ. CDR3 length: 14 amino acids.

Only a few counts were recorded for this clonotype. The genes are TRBV6-1 and TRBJ2-1; possibly TRBD2 for D (6 bases). CDR3 length: 13 residues. Germline V gene data show CDR1 as MNHNS and CDR2 as SASEGT. Between the trimmed V and J ends, which lost 0 bases and 10 bases, there was a span of 10 bases. The CDR3 DNA follows: TGTGCCAGCAGTGAAGCCTCGGGACTCGAGCAGTTCTTC. Residues: CASSEASGLEQFF.

Only one count was recorded for this clonotype. The rearrangement uses TRBV4-3 and TRBJ2-7; 10 positions agree with TRBD1. Germline values: CDR1 LGHNA, CDR2 YSLEER. This CDR3 comprises 17 residues. With 3 bases clipped from V and 5 bases from J, the junction kept 13 bases outside the gene matches. CDR3: CASSQGGRPGTGDEQYV. DNA for the CDR3: TGCGCCAGCAGCCAGGGAGGGCGGCCCGGGACAGGGGACGAGCAGTACGTC.

This clonotype was found a few times. The V gene is TRBV5-1, the J gene TRBJ1-2; possibly TRBD1 for D (5 bases). Between the trimmed V and J ends, which lost 4 bases and 0 bases, there was a span of 16 bases. This CDR3 spans 16 amino acids. Germline-derived CDR1 and CDR2 are SGHRS and YFSETQ. The CDR3 sequence is CASSRPGGGPNYGYTF. The CDR3 bases are TGCGCCAGCAGCCGCCCTGGGGGGGGACCTAACTATGGCTACACCTTC.

The chain links TRBV30 to TRBJ1-2, with unresolved D. CDR1 and CDR2 (germline): GTSNPN, SVGIG (reference sequence). Trimming left V 3 bases short and J 8 bases short, with 13 bases between. The CDR3 spans 12 residues. CDR3 sequence (DNA): TGTGCCTGGAGCCCCCGGGAAGGGGGCTACACCTTC. This translates into CAWSPREGGYTF.

The V and J genes are TRBV7-2 and TRBJ2-7; maybe TRBD2 (5 bases). Trimming left V 5 bases short and J 3 bases short, with 14 bases between. Germline V gene lookup returns CDR1 SGHTA and CDR2 FQGNSA. There are 14 residues in the CDR3. The CDR3 here is CASSRVGRFYEQYF. The CDR3 DNA reads as TGTGCCAGCAGCCGCGTAGGGAGATTCTACGAGCAGTACTTC.

This clonotype was recorded a few times. V gene TRBV5-1 combines with J gene TRBJ1-2; D remains unclear. Germline V gives CDR1 SGHRS, CDR2 YFSETQ. The CDR3 has 15 amino acids. The germline V and J ends were trimmed by 0 bases and 8 bases, with 17 bases remaining between them. CDR3 region: CASSLGPTALKGYTF. CDR3 DNA sequence: TGCGCCAGCAGCTTGGGCCCCACGGCTTTGAAGGGCTACACCTTC.

CDR3 DNA sequence: TGTGCCAGCAGCCAATGGGAGGGGCTTTTAAAAACTGAAGCTTTCTTT. Translation: CASSQWEGLLKTEAFF. V is TRBV7-9 and J is TRBJ1-1, with D possibly being TRBD1 (5 bases). There are 16 residues in the CDR3. Per the germline V gene, CDR1 is SEHNR and CDR2 is FQNEAQ (reference sequence). V lost 5 bases and J 5 bases, leaving 21 bases between the germline ends.

In this sample, this clonotype turned up a few times. The gene calls are TRBV29-1 and TRBJ2-2; the D gene could be TRBD1 or TRBD2 (5 bases each). Germline-derived CDR1 and CDR2 are SQVTM and ANQGSEA. This CDR3 comprises 13 residues. Trimming removed 6 bases at V and 7 bases at J, with 15 bases between. The CDR3 nucleotides are TGCAGCGTGGGGGACCCCTTTGGCGGGGAGCTGTTTTTT. It translates to CSVGDPFGGELFF.

This clonotype has more than one count but fewer than ten. This chain links TRBV4-2 with TRBJ2-5; 15 bases line up with TRBD2. The CDR3 consists of 16 residues. V lost 4 bases, J lost 5 bases, and 5 bases stayed unmatched. Germline values: CDR1 LGHNA, CDR2 YNFKEQ. CDR3 in amino acids: CASSRTSGGEGETQYF. The DNA of the CDR3 is TGTGCCAGCAGCCGGACTAGCGGGGGGGAAGGCGAGACCCAGTACTTC.

This clonotype was observed a single time. The chain employs TRBV5-1 and TRBJ1-6; D gene unclear. Germline V gene data show CDR1 as SGHRS and CDR2 as YFSETQ. The V end was cut by 5 bases, the J end by 11 bases, with 17 bases between. The CDR3 spans 14 residues. This chain's CDR3 is CASRPDPSYTPLHF. CDR3 DNA sequence: TGCGCCAGCAGACCAGACCCGTCGTATACACCCCTCCACTTT.

In this sample, this clonotype turned up a few times. The chain couples TRBV24-1 to TRBJ2-5, with TRBD1 identical over 11 bases. Germline trimming cut 2 bases from V and 5 bases from J; bases unmatched to any gene: 3. The CDR3 extends over 15 amino acids. CDR1 and CDR2 (germline): KGHDR, SFDVKD. CDR3 sequence (DNA): TGTGCCACCAGTGATTCTGGGACAGGGGGTGAGACCCAGTACTTC. This translates into CATSDSGTGGETQYF.

This clonotype was counted a few times. The rearrangement joins TRBV25-1 to TRBJ1-1; D is perhaps TRBD1 (5 bases). The CDR3 sequence is 14 residues long. Deletions cut 6 bases from V and 3 bases from J, with 14 bases between. Germline loops: CDR1 MGHDK, CDR2 SYGVNS. CDR3 sequence (DNA): TGTGCCAGCAGGAGCGACGGGGGATACACTGAAGCTTTCTTT. Amino acid sequence: CASRSDGGYTEAFF.

This clonotype was found a few times. V gene TRBV2 combines with J gene TRBJ1-4; D uncertain. Germline values: CDR1 SNHLY, CDR2 FYNNEI. The CDR3 extends over 10 amino acids. V shed 4 bases and J shed 7 bases, with 1 base lying between them. CDR3 DNA: TGTGCCAGCAGTGTTGAAAAACTGTTTTTT. Its protein product is CASSVEKLFF.

This clonotype was picked up many times. J is TRBJ2-7 and V is TRBV7-9, with 7 nucleotides matching TRBD1. The junction had 14 bases not matched to a gene; V was cut back by 2 bases and J by 4 bases. The length of the CDR3 is 17 residues. Germline V gene data show CDR1 as SEHNR and CDR2 as FQNEAQ (reference sequence). CDR3 sequence: CASSLRGSRQGVYEQYF. The CDR3 nucleotides read TGTGCCAGCAGCTTACGTGGTTCGCGACAGGGTGTTTACGAGCAGTACTTC.

This rearrangement joins TRBV10-3 to TRBJ2-5; no clear D. The CDR3 has 11 amino acids. Trimming took 11 bases from V and 1 from J, leaving 8 bases between them. Germline V CDR1 and CDR2: ENHRY, SYGVKD. The CDR3 DNA reads as TGTGCCTCCCTTGGCCAAGAGACCCAGTACTTC. This encodes CASLGQETQYF.

This clonotype was counted between two and nine times. This chain connects TRBV20-1 to TRBJ1-6; D ambiguous. Trimming pared 3 bases from V and 11 bases from J, leaving 11 bases between. CDR3 length equals 12 residues. Germline CDR1 and CDR2: DFQATT and SNEGSKA (reference sequence). The CDR3 is CSASRGSTPLHF. The CDR3 bases are TGCAGTGCTAGTAGAGGAAGTACACCCCTCCACTTT.

In its sample, this clonotype was seen many times. This chain connects TRBV20-1 to TRBJ2-3, with 12 bases fitting TRBD2. J lost 1 base, V lost 6 bases, and 5 bases had no gene match. The length of the CDR3 is 15 residues. Germline CDR1 reads DFQATT; CDR2 reads SNEGSKA (reference sequence). In DNA, the CDR3 is TGCAGTGCACCCGCTAGCGGGGGGGGCACAGATACGCAGTATTTT. Translated, it gives CSAPASGGGTDTQYF.

The chain couples TRBV7-3 to TRBJ2-5, with D unresolved. Trimming took 3 bases from V and 1 from J, leaving 12 bases between them. Germline CDR1 is SGHTA and CDR2 is FQGTGA. This CDR3 contains 15 residues. The CDR3 here is CASSFGAGPQETQYF. The CDR3, as DNA: TGTGCCAGCAGCTTCGGAGCCGGCCCCCAAGAGACCCAGTACTTC.

This chain joins TRBV11-2 and TRBJ2-2, with 8 bases fitting TRBD1. The ends lost 5 bases at V and 6 bases at J; junction bases unmatched: 5. The germline CDR1 and CDR2 sequences are SGHAT and FQNNGV. The CDR3 has 14 residues. As DNA, the CDR3 is TGTGCCAGCAGCGCCATACAGGGGGCCGGGGAGCTGTTTTTT. Protein: CASSAIQGAGELFF. The full variable domain, in which reference TRBV11-2 and TRBJ2-2 provide the parts outside the CDR3, is EAGVAQSPRYKIIEKRQSVAFWCNPISGHATLYWYQQILGQGPKLLIQFQNNGVVDDSQLPKDRFSAERLKGVDSTLKIQPAKLEDSAVYLCASSAIQGAGELFFGEGSRLTVL.

The genes are TRBV18 and TRBJ1-2, with D perhaps matching TRBD1 (6 bases). The V and J ends lost 0 bases and 4 bases respectively, with 15 bases between them. CDR1 KGHSH and CDR2 LQKENI come from the germline V gene. This CDR3 contains 16 residues. The CDR3 reads CASSPPTGKGPYGYTF. DNA of the CDR3: TGTGCCAGCTCACCACCAACAGGGAAAGGGCCCTATGGCTACACCTTC.

This clonotype occurred a few times. The chain couples TRBV6-6 to TRBJ1-1; D gene ambiguous. V was pared by 7 bases and J by 8 bases, with 5 bases between. This CDR3 comprises 9 residues. Germline loops: CDR1 MNHNY, CDR2 SVGAGI (reference sequence). In nucleotides, the CDR3 is TGTGCCAGCACCCCGGAAGCTTTCTTT. This sequence encodes CASTPEAFF.